The entry below gives a single T cell receptor (beta chain) sequence along with its context. Its antigen remains unidentified. Sequencing was performed with immunoSEQ multiplex PCR; in TCRdb, only in-frame clones are kept and a portion is missing. The data contain 350,000 to 400,000 clones, less than 90% of them singletons. Treatment reported: 15 to 20 received Ad26.COV2.S at low or high dose, single or two shots; roughly 5 received placebo; per-sample allocation not given. Day 63 after the first vaccine or placebo injection was the time point for sampling. Donation was by an adult aged 18-55 years who was in Boston. This entry is derived from a study of Ad26.COV2.S vaccination and SARS-CoV-2 variants. Study background: By the intramuscular route, Ad26.COV2.S was given once, or twice 56 days apart. General observations from the study: Recipients of either vaccine or placebo displayed similar breadth of non-spike TCRs. There was a possibility that the TCR breadth and depth analyses underestimated total T cell responses.

The CDR3 is 16 amino acids. The germline gives CDR1 SGHNT, CDR2 YYREEE (reference sequence). The ends lost 0 bases at V and 0 bases at J; junction bases unmatched: 6. The specimen comprised peripheral blood, sampled in a trial of Ad26.COV2.S vaccine versus placebo. The source is a person aged 18 to 65 who received the Ad26.COV2.S COVID-19 vaccine or a placebo. The chain joins TRBV5-4 to TRBJ2-7; TRBD1 matches at 7 bases. Here the CDR3 DNA reads TGTGCCAGCAGCTTGGGAGGGACAGCGAGCTCCTACGAGCAGTACTTC. Its translation: CASSLGGTASSYEQYF.